This entry lists 9 T cell receptor beta chains sequenced from one sample in a study of technical replicates of blood from a handful of donors (TCRdb year 2017). Receptor libraries were prepared by the immunoSEQ multiplex PCR assay. In its TCRdb copy, this immuneACCESS table keeps in-frame sequences only and misses some clones. Where compared with another copy, unresolved V genes explain less than half of these, and the others have no known cause. The sample yields about 15,000 clones; approximately 88% were counted once. The top ten clones comprise under 15% of the sample. The specimen sequenced was PBMCs. These TCRs come from a human donor in good health.

The gene calls are TRBV30 and TRBJ2-3; no clear D gene. The CDR3 consists of 16 residues. Between the trimmed V and J ends, which lost 0 bases and 6 bases, there was a span of 19 bases. CDR1 and CDR2 (germline): GTSNPN, SVGIG (reference sequence). CDR3 in amino acids: CAWSVGFSPIGDTQYF. DNA for the CDR3: TGTGCCTGGAGTGTTGGGTTTAGTCCAATCGGGGATACGCAGTATTTT.

The chain is built from TRBV5-1 and TRBJ1-3; TRBD1 might be the D (6 bases). The CDR3 is made up of 16 amino acids. Germline CDR1 reads SGHRS; CDR2 reads YFSETQ. Trimming shortened V by 4 bases and J by 3 bases, and 17 bases separated the two germline ends. The CDR3 loop reads CASSPGGTGFGNTIYF. CDR3 bases: TGCGCCAGCAGCCCTGGGGGAACAGGGTTTGGAAACACCATATATTTT.

This clone is a singleton in its sample. The chain carries TRBV27 and TRBJ2-1; D unresolved. Trimming took off 5 bases at V and 10 bases at J, with 12 bases between the two ends. The CDR3 is 12 residues long. Germline V gene lookup returns CDR1 MNHEY and CDR2 SMNVEV (reference sequence). CDR3 in DNA: TGTGCCAGCAGTCCGACTCGAGGAGAGCAGTTCTTC. Amino acids: CASSPTRGEQFF.

The chain joins TRBV7-7 to TRBJ2-7; a possible D gene is TRBD1 (5 bases). The CDR3 is 13 residues long. V was clipped by 5 bases and J by 3 bases, with 11 bases between them. Germline values: CDR1 SSHAT, CDR2 FNYEAQ (reference sequence). CDR3 protein: CASSLSDSYEQYF. The CDR3 DNA sequence: TGTGCCAGCAGCCTCTCTGACAGCTACGAGCAGTACTTC.

The J gene is TRBJ2-3, the V gene TRBV4-1; the match to TRBD2 covers 7 bases. The V and J ends lost 6 bases and 5 bases, in that order; junction bases with no gene match: 17. Germline CDR1 MGHRA, CDR2 YSYEKL. The CDR3 sequence is 17 residues long. The CDR3 here is CASSPLYRDYARDTQYF. The CDR3 bases are TGCGCCAGCAGTCCTCTGTACCGGGACTACGCTAGAGATACGCAGTATTTT.

The chain links TRBV5-1 to TRBJ2-2; no definite D call. V shed 0 bases and J shed 5 bases, with 11 bases lying between them. CDR1 and CDR2 from the germline V gene are SGHRS and YFSETQ. The CDR3 runs to 15 residues. The CDR3 nucleotides are TGCGCCAGCAGCTTGGGAATTCAGGAAACCGGGGAGCTGTTTTTT. This encodes CASSLGIQETGELFF.

This clone has just one count. The chain links TRBV5-1 to TRBJ1-1, with TRBD1 matching 8 bases. There are 15 residues in the CDR3. Trimming at V came to 4 bases and at J to 5 bases, leaving 10 bases not matched to a gene. Germline assignment: CDR1 SGHRS and CDR2 YFSETQ. The CDR3 bases are TGCGCCAGCAGCCCCTTAACAGGGGGAGGTACTGAAGCTTTCTTT. It codes for CASSPLTGGGTEAFF.

The chain is built from TRBV5-6 and TRBJ2-7; 14 bases line up with TRBD2. CDR1 SGHDT and CDR2 YYEEEE come from the germline V gene. The CDR3 contains 15 residues. Losses at the gene ends were 1 base for V and 9 bases for J; bases not matched to a gene: 6. As DNA, the CDR3 is TGTGCCAGCAGCTTGCCGGGACTAGCGGGAGAAGTGCAGTACTTC. Its protein product is CASSLPGLAGEVQYF.

The CDR3 bases are TGTGCCAGCAGGTCTAAATGGAACACTGAAGCTTTCTTT. As protein: CASRSKWNTEAFF. V is TRBV5-6 and J is TRBJ1-1, with unresolved D. Germline V gene data show CDR1 as SGHDT and CDR2 as YYEEEE. This CDR3 has 13 amino acids. Trimming cost V 5 bases and J 1 base, with 9 bases left between them.